The TCR beta chain described here comes from a study of blood T cell repertoires in COVID-19. The overall study: Nucleic acid was either cDNA or gDNA, and it came from T cells, B-cell-depleted T cells, or PBMCs.

Produced via immunoSEQ multiplex PCR; TCRdb's table is partial and in-frame only. Among about 90,000 clones, 65% to 90% were seen once, and the ten largest hold under 2%. The J segment lost 7 bases and the V segment lost 6 bases, leaving 5 bases of the junction unmatched. This CDR3 contains 12 residues. Germline V lookup: CDR1 ENHRY, CDR2 SYGVKD. This clonotype was sampled from a man of 80 years or more with acute or convalescent COVID-19. The sequenced sample consisted of peripheral blood. The chain is built from TRBV10-3 and TRBJ1-1, with 7 bases lining up with TRBD1. The CDR3 nucleotides are TGTGCCATCAGCTCGGACAGGCTTGAAGCTTTCTTT. Protein: CAISSDRLEAFF.